A single sample gave rise to the 9 T cell receptor beta chains below, sequenced in a study of cytomegalovirus exposure and HLA in healthy donors. PCR amplification relied on 60 Vbeta primers (plus 13 Jbeta primers). Clones were read by immunoSEQ multiplex PCR, and TCRdb kept only the in-frame ones, dropping some. Altogether roughly 81,000 clones are present, over 70% being singletons, with the ten largest covering roughly 2%. The source material was PBMCs. The receptors were sampled from a boy under 18 in good health and CMV-seronegative.

The chain links TRBV5-4 to TRBJ1-6, with D perhaps TRBD1 (5 bases). This CDR3 contains 13 residues. CDR1 is SGHNT and CDR2 is YYREEE in the germline V gene (reference sequence). V gave up 6 bases and J gave up 6 bases, with 10 bases separating them. CDR3 nucleotides: TGTGCCAGCAAGGCAGGGATTAATTCACCCCTCCACTTT. Its translation is CASKAGINSPLHF.

The chain has TRBV4-3 and TRBJ2-3; 12 nucleotides match TRBD2. CDR3 length equals 17 residues. V lost 1 base to trimming and J lost 5 bases; unmatched junction nucleotides: 7. Looked up from germline, CDR1 is LGHNA and CDR2 is YSLEER. In nucleotides, the CDR3 is TGCGCCAGCAGCCAAGGCCGACTAGCGGGGGTGGGAGATACGCAGTATTTT. Encoded protein: CASSQGRLAGVGDTQYF.

This sequence joins TRBV11-2 and TRBJ2-5; weak D call: TRBD2 (6 bases). This CDR3 has 11 amino acids. V was clipped by 2 bases and J by 12 bases, with 10 bases between them. Germline V gene sequence: CDR1 SGHAT, CDR2 FQNNGV. The chain's CDR3 is CASSLSGGKYF. The CDR3, as DNA: TGTGCCAGCAGCTTATCCGGGGGAAAGTACTTC.

The chain carries TRBV5-6 and TRBJ2-1, with 7 bases identical to TRBD1. This CDR3 spans 14 amino acids. Trimming took 4 bases from V and 3 from J; bases not matched to a gene: 4. Per the germline V gene, CDR1 is SGHDT and CDR2 is YYEEEE. Here the CDR3 DNA reads TGTGCCAGCAGCCCCAGGACAGGCTACAATGAGCAGTTCTTC. Translating gives CASSPRTGYNEQFF.

J is TRBJ2-3 and V is TRBV4-1; 9 bases are a match to TRBD1. Germline trimming cut 4 bases from V and 2 bases from J; bases unmatched to any gene: 13. The germline V gene has CDR1 MGHRA and CDR2 YSYEKL. There are 18 residues in the CDR3. The DNA of the CDR3 is TGCGCCAGCAGCCGCCTACCTGGGACAGGGCCCAACACAGATACGCAGTATTTT. As protein: CASSRLPGTGPNTDTQYF.

The table lists this clone with a few counts. The J gene is TRBJ1-6, the V gene TRBV4-1; 8 nucleotides align to TRBD1. The CDR3 totals 16 residues. Germline assignment: CDR1 MGHRA and CDR2 YSYEKL. Trimming at V came to 0 bases and at J to 10 bases, leaving 8 bases not matched to a gene. CDR3 amino acids: CASSQEAGTGRSPLHF. Written as DNA, the CDR3 is TGCGCCAGCAGCCAAGAAGCCGGGACAGGAAGGTCACCCCTCCACTTT.

The V and J genes are TRBV6-1 and TRBJ2-5, with unresolved D. The CDR3 loop spans 11 amino acids. Germline assignment: CDR1 MNHNS and CDR2 SASEGT. The V end lost 10 bases, the J end lost 1 base, and 7 bases lay between the germline ends. CDR3 loop: CATQAQETQYF. The CDR3 region has the DNA TGTGCCACCCAAGCCCAAGAGACCCAGTACTTC.

This chain joins TRBV29-1 and TRBJ2-7; no reliable D call. V was clipped by 4 bases and J by 7 bases, with 14 bases between them. The CDR3 is 12 residues long. The V gene's germline CDR1 is SQVTM and CDR2 ANQGSEA. The CDR3 region has the DNA TGCAGCGTTGGTTTTCGGTCCGCGGAGCAGTACTTC. Translated: CSVGFRSAEQYF.

The chain is built from TRBV6-5 and TRBJ1-1; TRBD1 might be the D (6 bases). The CDR3 is 16 amino acids. Deletions cut 2 bases from V and 0 bases from J, with 13 bases between. The germline V gene encodes CDR1 MNHEY and CDR2 SVGAGI. This chain's CDR3 is CASSYGLQGLNTEAFF. Written as DNA, the CDR3 is TGTGCCAGCAGTTACGGGTTGCAGGGGCTGAACACTGAAGCTTTCTTT.